This TCR beta chain was retrieved from a study of shared clonotypes between healthy human individuals. Study-wide results and caveats: Naive subsets usually exceeded memory subsets in estimated richness.

The CDR3 length is 14 residues. Germline CDR1 reads GTSNPN; CDR2 reads SVGIG (reference sequence). Trimming cost V 1 base and J 7 bases, with 14 bases left between them. Template for every sorted-subset replicate PCR totaled about 0.2 ug DNA, some 30,000 T cell genomes. In the original analysis: Quality scores were absent from the junction-only immunoSEQ sequences, so filtering differed. Here immunoSEQ multiplex PCR was the method, and the copy in TCRdb shows in-frame clones only, minus some. That table is the source of V, J and clone size, and D and trimming were worked out from the DNA. In the table there are 2,500,000 or so clones, around nine tenths of which are singletons. Every donor, a Caucasian adult, lived in Nashville, Tennessee. Regarding this clone: Its antigen is not identified.

Sequencing input: naive CD4+ T cells sorted from blood. Subset of the sample: CD45RA+ positively selected. This clonotype was obtained from a young man in good health. The rearrangement links TRBV30 to TRBJ2-1; TRBD1 is a possible D gene (5 bases). CDR3 loop: CAWSGQGSGNEQFF. DNA of the CDR3: TGTGCCTGGAGTGGGCAGGGTTCGGGTAATGAGCAGTTCTTC.